These 17 T cell receptor beta chains were all obtained from the same sample, sequenced in a study of CD8+CD57+ T cells in acquired aplastic anemia. Before being chosen for sequencing, patients had shown CD8+CD57+ cell expansion by flow cytometry. Genomic DNA served as template for TCR beta VDJ and CDR3 profiling. TCRdb analysed the reads with MiXCR anew, one entry per CDR3 protein. The data show around 290,000 distinct CDR3 sequences, roughly 53% seen once. The material sequenced was sorted CD4+, CD8+, or CD8+CD57+ T cells (not recorded which) from PBMCs. Receptors originate from a human donor with aplastic anemia.

Note on this clonotype: Germline and junction disagree at one end, which may indicate a read error. The rearrangement joins TRBV7-2 to TRBJ2-7, with 7 bases matching TRBD1. This CDR3 is 13 amino acids long. Germline V gene data show CDR1 as SGHTA and CDR2 as FQGNSA. CDR3 residues: CASSLVGTDEQYF. For the CDR3, the DNA is TGCGCCAGCAGCTTGGTCGGGACAGACGAGCAGTACTTC. Supplemented by reference TRBV7-2 and TRBJ2-7, the full variable domain reads GAGVSQSPSNKVTEKGKDVELRCDPISGHTALYWYRQSLGQGLEFLIYFQGNSAPDKSGLPSDRFSAERTGGSVSTLTIQRTQQEDSAVYLCASSLVGTDEQYFGPGTRLTVT.

In this sample, this clonotype turned up once. The J gene is TRBJ1-2, the V gene TRBV24-1; D call uncertain. Germline assignment: CDR1 KGHDR and CDR2 SFDVKD. The CDR3 contains 15 residues. V lost 3 bases, J lost 9 bases, and 19 bases lay in between. CDR3 in DNA: TGTGCCACCAGTGATACGACGACCAGACGGGATAGCTACACCTTC. Protein product: CATSDTTTRRDSYTF.

The gene calls are TRBV7-9 and TRBJ2-1; no definite D call. Trimming cost V 4 bases and J 5 bases, with 15 bases left between them. The CDR3 sequence is 15 residues long. Germline CDR1 is SEHNR and CDR2 is FQNEAQ (reference sequence). Written as DNA, the CDR3 is TGTGCCAGCAGCTCAACAGACTCCCTCCACAATGAGCAGTTCTTC. This encodes CASSSTDSLHNEQFF. Variable domain in full (rest from reference TRBV7-9 and TRBJ2-1): DTGVSQNPRHKITKRGQNVTFRCDPISEHNRLYWYRQTLGQGPEFLTYFQNEAQLEKSRLLSDRFSAERPKGSFSTLEIQRTEQGDSAMYLCASSSTDSLHNEQFFGPGTRLTVL.

The chain employs TRBV5-1 and TRBJ1-2; D may be TRBD1 (6 bases). The CDR3 contains 14 residues. V was shortened by 0 bases and J by 7 bases, with 13 bases between the two germline ends. Germline CDR1 and CDR2: SGHRS and YFSETQ. CDR3 nucleotides: TGCGCCAGCAGCTTGGCCCCAGGGGCGGGTGGCTACACCTTC. Its translation is CASSLAPGAGGYTF. Full variable domain (missing parts from reference TRBV5-1 and TRBJ1-2): KAGVTQTPRYLIKTRGQQVTLSCSPISGHRSVSWYQQTPGQGLQFLFEYFSETQRNKGNFPGRFSGRQFSNSRSEMNVSTLELGDSALYLCASSLAPGAGGYTFGSGTRLTVV.

This clonotype has only a few counts. The rearrangement links TRBV29-1 to TRBJ2-5; 8 nucleotides agree with TRBD1. The V gene's germline CDR1 is SQVTM and CDR2 ANQGSEA. With V trimmed by 4 bases and J by 5 bases, 9 bases remained unmatched. The CDR3 has 14 amino acids. The DNA for the CDR3 is TGCAGCGTTGGGGGCCAGGGGGCCGGGGAGACCCAGTACTTC. Its translation: CSVGGQGAGETQYF. The variable domain in full, completed from reference TRBV29-1 and TRBJ2-5, reads SAVISQKPSRDICQRGTSLTIQCQVDSQVTMMFWYRQQPGQSLTLIATANQGSEATYESGFVIDKFPISRPNLTFSTLTVSNMSPEDSSIYLCSVGGQGAGETQYFGPGTRLLVL.

The rearrangement joins TRBV20-1 to TRBJ2-1, with D maybe TRBD2 (5 bases). Germline V gene sequence: CDR1 DFQATT, CDR2 SNEGSKA (reference sequence). V dropped 0 bases and J dropped 2 bases, with 11 bases sitting between them. The CDR3 is made up of 15 amino acids. CDR3 in DNA: TGCAGTGCTAGAGATACCCAGAGGGCCTACAATGAGCAGTTCTTC. Encoded protein: CSARDTQRAYNEQFF.

The genes are TRBV5-1 and TRBJ2-1; TRBD2 aligns across 8 bases. V trimming: 3 bases; J trimming: 0 bases; junction bases outside the gene matches: 5. The CDR3 is 16 amino acids. CDR1 SGHRS and CDR2 YFSETQ come from the germline V gene. CDR3 sequence reads: CASSSGAGGSYNEQFF. The CDR3 DNA sequence: TGCGCCAGCAGCTCGGGTGCGGGGGGCTCCTACAATGAGCAGTTCTTC.

This clonotype showed up many times. J is TRBJ1-4 and V is TRBV7-2; D remains unclear. Trimming took 5 bases from V and 8 from J, leaving 15 bases between them. The germline V gene encodes CDR1 SGHTA and CDR2 FQGNSA. This CDR3 is built from 14 residues. CDR3 nucleotide sequence: TGTGCCAGCAGCCGGGTCGTTTTGGCCGAAAAACTGTTTTTT. It encodes CASSRVVLAEKLFF.

This clonotype was seen once. CDR3 coding DNA: TGTGCCAGCCTCCCGCTCAGGGGCAGGAACACTGAAGCTTTCTTT. Residues: CASLPLRGRNTEAFF. The V call is TRBV5-8, the J call TRBJ1-1; maybe TRBD1 (6 bases). Trimming removed 7 bases at V and 1 base at J, with 17 bases between. The CDR3 has 15 residues. CDR1 is SGHTS, CDR2 YDEGEE, per germline.

This clonotype has at least ten counts. The chain uses TRBV5-1 and TRBJ1-1; D may be TRBD1 (5 bases). The V gene's germline CDR1 is SGHRS and CDR2 YFSETQ. Trimming took 2 bases from V and 5 from J, leaving 10 bases between them. The CDR3 covers 13 residues. The CDR3 sequence is CASSFGAQTEAFF. CDR3 in DNA: TGCGCCAGCAGCTTTGGGGCGCAGACTGAAGCTTTCTTT.

As for this clonotype: This sequence may be a read error, since a much larger clone differs from it by one base. This chain connects TRBV12-3 or TRBV12-4 to TRBJ1-6; 8 bases agree with TRBD1. With V trimmed by 6 bases and J by 10 bases, 8 bases remained unmatched. CDR3 size: 14 residues. CDR3 protein: CASSPGQGASPLHF. Written as DNA, the CDR3 is TGTGCCAGCAGCCCTGGACAGGGCGCGTCACCCCTCCACTTT.

This clonotype was picked up many times. The rearrangement uses TRBV11-2 and TRBJ2-3; D is uncertain. The length of the CDR3 is 14 residues. Germline-derived CDR1 and CDR2 are SGHAT and FQNNGV. V shed 5 bases and J shed 4 bases, with 13 bases lying between them. As DNA, the CDR3 is TGTGCCAGCAGCCCTAACCCGGTGGCAGATACGCAGTATTTT. Its translation is CASSPNPVADTQYF.

The chain is built from TRBV5-4 and TRBJ2-7; either TRBD1 or TRBD2 may supply D (5 bases each). V was shortened by 4 bases and J by 0 bases, with 20 bases between the two germline ends. This CDR3 has 17 residues. Germline CDR1 SGHNT, CDR2 YYREEE (reference sequence). As DNA, the CDR3 is TGTGCCAGCAGCCCTAAAAGGGACGTACTGAGCTCCTACGAGCAGTACTTC. Its protein product is CASSPKRDVLSSYEQYF.

The rearrangement uses TRBV9 and TRBJ1-6; D might be TRBD1 (5 bases). Germline-derived CDR1 and CDR2 are SGDLS and YYNGEE. The germline V and J ends were trimmed by 0 bases and 10 bases, with 14 bases remaining between them. This CDR3 is 15 amino acids long. The chain's CDR3 is CASSVGEGIKSPLHF. For the CDR3, the DNA is TGTGCCAGCAGCGTAGGGGAGGGGATTAAGTCACCCCTCCACTTT.

This clonotype was observed at least ten times. This chain joins TRBV6-2 or TRBV6-3 and TRBJ1-5; D gene unclear. The germline CDR1 and CDR2 sequences are MNHEY and SVGEGT. Trimming stripped 10 bases from V and 0 bases from J, with 10 bases between. The CDR3 runs to 13 residues. Written as DNA, the CDR3 is TGTGCCACCTCGGGTTATAGCAATCAGCCCCAGCATTTT. Protein: CATSGYSNQPQHF.

V gene TRBV5-6 combines with J gene TRBJ1-1; no firm D call. The CDR3 extends over 14 amino acids. Germline V CDR1 and CDR2: SGHDT, YYEEEE. The V and J ends lost 2 bases and 3 bases respectively, with 11 bases between them. CDR3 nucleotide sequence: TGTGCCAGCAGCTTATCACTTTTCTACACTGAAGCTTTCTTT. Encoded protein: CASSLSLFYTEAFF.

A word on this clonotype: This may be a read error, as it is one base from a much larger clone. The chain employs TRBV12-3 or TRBV12-4 and TRBJ1-3; D is ambiguous. The CDR3 has 13 residues. CDR3: CASSLPAGNTIHF. CDR3 DNA sequence: TGTGCCAGCAGTTTACCCGCTGGAAACACCATACATTTT.